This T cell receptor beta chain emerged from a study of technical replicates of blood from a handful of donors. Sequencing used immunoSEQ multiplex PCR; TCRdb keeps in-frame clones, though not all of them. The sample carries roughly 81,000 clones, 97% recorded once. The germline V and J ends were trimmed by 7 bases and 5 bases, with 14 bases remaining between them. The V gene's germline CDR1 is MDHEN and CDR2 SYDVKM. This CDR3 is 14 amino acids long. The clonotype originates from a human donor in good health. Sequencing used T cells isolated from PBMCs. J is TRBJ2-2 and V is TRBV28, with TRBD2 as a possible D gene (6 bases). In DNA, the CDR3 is TGTGCCAGCATTGGCGGGGAGTATACCGGGGAGCTGTTTTTT. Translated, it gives CASIGGEYTGELFF.